This TCR beta chain originates from a study of blood T cell repertoires in COVID-19. Trimming removed 2 bases from V and 0 bases from J, with 15 bases in between. The V gene's germline CDR1 is SGHNT and CDR2 YYREEE (reference sequence). The CDR3 is 17 amino acids. Recovery among Cohort 3 donors was established by two negative PCRs, clearance, or symptom resolution. Assay used: immunoSEQ multiplex PCR; TCRdb lists only in-frame clones, some missing. Of under 300,000 clones in the sample, roughly 88% were seen once. The clonotype comes from a woman aged 25-40 years who had recovered from COVID-19. Sequenced input: PBMCs or T cells enriched from blood (not recorded which). The rearrangement uses TRBV5-4 and TRBJ1-3, with D possibly matching TRBD1 (5 bases). The DNA for the CDR3 is TGTGCCAGCAGCTTTGCGTCCAGGGCGTCCTCTGGAAACACCATATATTTT. This gives the protein CASSFASRASSGNTIYF.